A single sample is the source of the 32 T cell receptor beta chains below, sequenced in a study of blood T cells in healthy people across ages. A second PCR of about 6 to 11 cycles used a sample-barcoded 5' primer and a J-beta primer mix. TCRdb itself ran the 5' RACE reads through MiXCR, one entry per CDR3 protein. The table lists roughly 830,000 distinct CDR3 sequences, around 62% of them singletons, with around 30% in the top ten. The sample consisted of blood. The receptors were gathered from a man under 40 in good health.

The chain combines TRBV2 with TRBJ2-4; 8 bases are shared with TRBD2. Near its end, the DNA agrees better with TRBJ2-5, so the J call may be wrong. Per germline, CDR1 SNHLY and CDR2 FYNNEI. The CDR3 is made up of 15 amino acids. DNA of the CDR3: TGTGCCAGCAGTACACTAGCGGCATTGGGTGAGACCCAGTACTTC. This sequence encodes CASSTLAALGETQYF.

This rearrangement joins TRBV10-3 to TRBJ1-1; D unclear. V dropped 7 bases and J dropped 1 base, with 10 bases sitting between them. The CDR3 consists of 13 residues. Germline V gene data show CDR1 as ENHRY and CDR2 as SYGVKD. The CDR3 here is CAINADRNTEAFF. The CDR3 nucleotides are TGTGCCATCAACGCAGACCGGAACACTGAAGCTTTCTTT.

This clonotype was detected only a few times. V usage is TRBV12-3 or TRBV12-4 and J usage is TRBJ1-1, with D perhaps matching TRBD1 (5 bases). The CDR3 totals 12 residues. The V gene lost 6 bases and the J gene lost 8 bases, with 13 bases spanning the gap. DNA for the CDR3: TGTGCCAGCAGCTCTCCGGGACGGGAAGCTTTCTTT. As protein: CASSSPGREAFF.

The chain recombines TRBV19 with TRBJ2-1; unclear D gene. Germline V gene data show CDR1 as LNHDA and CDR2 as SQIVND (reference sequence). CDR3 size: 14 residues. V lost 3 bases, J lost 4 bases, and 10 bases lay in between. The CDR3 DNA follows: TGTGCCAGTAGTATCCAGGTTAGGTACAATGAGCAGTTCTTC. Amino acids: CASSIQVRYNEQFF.

The chain employs TRBV27 and TRBJ2-1; 11 bases fit TRBD1. J lost 10 bases, V lost 3 bases, and 5 bases had no gene match. Germline values: CDR1 MNHEY, CDR2 SMNVEV (reference sequence). CDR3 size: 14 residues. The CDR3 region is CASSFGQGAGEQFF. The DNA of the CDR3 is TGTGCCAGCAGTTTCGGACAGGGGGCGGGAGAGCAGTTCTTC.

The sample holds a few counts of this clonotype. This chain connects TRBV6-2 or TRBV6-3 to TRBJ2-2; tentatively, D is TRBD1 (5 bases). The CDR3 spans 17 residues. Trimming removed 7 bases from V and 6 bases from J, with 24 bases in between. Germline CDR1 is MNHEY and CDR2 is SVGEGT. CDR3 coding DNA: TGTGCCAGCACTCCGTCAAGGGGCAGAACTCGGTCCGGGGAGCTGTTTTTT. Amino acid sequence: CASTPSRGRTRSGELFF.

J is TRBJ2-1 and V is TRBV2; 10 positions match TRBD1. Germline values: CDR1 SNHLY, CDR2 FYNNEI. J lost 14 bases, V lost 7 bases, and 5 bases had no gene match. The CDR3 is 11 residues long. The CDR3 is CASTGGTGEFF. The CDR3 nucleotides are TGTGCCAGCACGGGGGGGACAGGGGAGTTCTTC. Together with reference TRBV2 and TRBJ2-1, the CDR3 gives the full variable domain: EPEVTQTPSHQVTQMGQEVILRCVPISNHLYFYWYRQILGQKVEFLVSFYNNEISEKSEIFDDQFSVERPDGSNFTLKIRSTKLEDSAMYFCASTGGTGEFFGPGTRLTVL.

The rearrangement uses TRBV7-9 and TRBJ2-5; 7 bases agree with TRBD1. The CDR3 loop spans 15 amino acids. Germline CDR1 is SEHNR and CDR2 is FQNEAQ (reference sequence). The trim removed 3 bases at V and 3 bases at J, leaving 7 bases unmatched. CDR3 amino acids: CASSFLNDREETQYF. In DNA, the CDR3 is TGTGCCAGCAGCTTCCTTAATGACAGGGAAGAGACCCAGTACTTC.

This clonotype was counted a few times. The chain has TRBV29-1 and TRBJ2-5; unclear D gene. Trimming left V 4 bases short and J 3 bases short, with 12 bases between. Germline CDR1 and CDR2: SQVTM and ANQGSEA. This CDR3 is 13 amino acids long. The CDR3 protein is CSVVVTWKETQYF. Written as DNA, the CDR3 is TGCAGCGTTGTTGTGACTTGGAAAGAGACCCAGTACTTC.

The chain recombines TRBV5-5 with TRBJ1-2; 11 bases fit TRBD1. Unmatched junction bases numbered 5, after V lost 5 bases and J lost 8 bases. The CDR3 has 13 residues. Germline values: CDR1 SGHKS, CDR2 YYEKEE (reference sequence). The CDR3 nucleotides read TGTGCCAGCAGATCCGGGACAGGGGGAGGCTACACCTTC. Its translation is CASRSGTGGGYTF.

This clonotype has only a few counts. The rearrangement uses TRBV7-2 and TRBJ2-1, with TRBD1 as a possible D gene (6 bases). The CDR3 has 17 amino acids. V lost 5 bases and J 2 bases, leaving 19 bases between the germline ends. CDR1 is SGHTA, CDR2 FQGNSA, per germline. CDR3 nucleotides: TGTGCCAGCAGCCGTCAGGGGACCGGACGGACCTACAATGAGCAGTTCTTC. This codes for CASSRQGTGRTYNEQFF.

This sequence joins TRBV29-1 and TRBJ2-4, with D uncertain. The germline V and J ends were trimmed by 0 bases and 1 base, with 10 bases remaining between them. Germline-derived CDR1 and CDR2 are SQVTM and ANQGSEA. The CDR3 is made up of 15 amino acids. CDR3 region: CSVEDLTKAKNIQYF. For the CDR3, the DNA is TGCAGCGTTGAAGATCTCACCAAGGCCAAAAACATTCAGTACTTC.

This clonotype was seen only once. The chain joins TRBV10-3 to TRBJ2-5; D is undetermined. This CDR3 has 17 residues. Deletions cut 4 bases from V and 2 bases from J, with 20 bases between. Germline V lookup: CDR1 ENHRY, CDR2 SYGVKD. This CDR3 reads CAISGGWASQLQETQYF. The CDR3 DNA reads TGTGCCATCAGTGGAGGTTGGGCAAGCCAACTACAAGAGACCCAGTACTTC.

The chain links TRBV7-2 to TRBJ2-3; 8 bases align to TRBD1. The trim removed 4 bases at V and 1 base at J, leaving 7 bases unmatched. Germline lookup yields CDR1 SGHTA and CDR2 FQGNSA. The CDR3 spans 16 residues. CDR3 region: CASSWAGTGGTDTQYF. The CDR3 DNA reads TGTGCCAGCAGCTGGGCCGGGACAGGAGGCACAGATACGCAGTATTTT.

The chain carries TRBV28 and TRBJ2-1; D call uncertain. The CDR3 has 12 residues. The germline gives CDR1 MDHEN, CDR2 SYDVKM. With 7 bases removed from V and 8 bases from J, the gap between germline ends came to 12 bases. The CDR3 spells CASNGYRDEQFF. The CDR3 DNA sequence: TGTGCCAGCAACGGGTATCGCGATGAGCAGTTCTTC.

The chain has TRBV29-1 and TRBJ1-6; possible D gene TRBD1, 6 bases. Germline CDR1 and CDR2: SQVTM and ANQGSEA. The V and J ends lost 5 bases and 0 bases respectively, with 11 bases between them. This CDR3 is 15 amino acids long. The CDR3 DNA reads TGCAGCGTTAGGGACACCAGCTCCTATAATTCACCCCTCCACTTT. It codes for CSVRDTSSYNSPLHF.

As for this clonotype: A read error is possible here, since a much larger clone lies one base away. The CDR3 loop is CASSPRGSTYNKQFF. CDR3 bases: TGTGCCAGCAGCCCCCGGGGGAGCACCTACAATAAGCAGTTCTTC. The rearrangement links TRBV3-1 to TRBJ2-1; D possibly corresponds to TRBD2 (6 bases). Germline V gene lookup returns CDR1 LGHDT and CDR2 YNNKEL (reference sequence). The CDR3 covers 15 residues.

This clonotype turned up a few times. This chain's CDR3 is CASRPGDRETQYF. The CDR3 DNA is TGTGCCAGCAGACCAGGGGATCGGGAGACCCAGTACTTC. The rearrangement links TRBV28 to TRBJ2-5; tentatively, D is TRBD1 (6 bases). Trimming took off 6 bases at V and 5 bases at J, with 13 bases between the two ends. The CDR3 contains 13 residues. The germline V gene has CDR1 MDHEN and CDR2 SYDVKM.

Turning to this clonotype: The junction and the germline gene differ at one end; a read error may be behind it. J is TRBJ2-3 and V is TRBV7-2; weak D call: TRBD1 (6 bases). Germline CDR1 and CDR2: SGHTA and FQGNSA. This CDR3 comprises 17 residues. CDR3: CANSFLRSRGFTDTQYF. CDR3 bases: TGTGCCAACAGCTTCCTGAGAAGCAGGGGATTCACAGATACGCAGTATTTT.

This chain uses TRBV27 with TRBJ1-4, with D possibly being TRBD1 (6 bases). This CDR3 region has 15 residues. Germline lookup yields CDR1 MNHEY and CDR2 SMNVEV (reference sequence). Trimming removed 4 bases at V and 6 bases at J, with 15 bases between. The DNA of the CDR3 is TGTGCCAGCAGTTCCACAGGGAGATTCTATGAAAAACTGTTTTTT. It yields the protein CASSSTGRFYEKLFF.

This rearrangement joins TRBV4-3 to TRBJ1-2; D is unresolved. This CDR3 comprises 14 residues. Germline CDR1 is LGHNA and CDR2 is YSLEER. V was cut by 3 bases and J by 4 bases, with 12 bases left in between. Here the CDR3 reads CASSHARLGYGYTF. CDR3 bases: TGCGCCAGCAGCCATGCGCGTCTTGGCTATGGCTACACCTTC.

This clonotype has just one count. The genes are TRBV15 and TRBJ1-5; weak D call: TRBD1 (5 bases). The CDR3 is 16 amino acids. Per the germline V gene, CDR1 is LNHNV and CDR2 is YYDKDF (reference sequence). Trimming left V 5 bases short and J 2 bases short, with 16 bases between. The CDR3 protein is CATSGTGLGGNQPQHF. Here the CDR3 DNA reads TGTGCCACCAGCGGAACAGGTCTCGGGGGCAATCAGCCCCAGCATTTT. Supplemented by reference TRBV15 and TRBJ1-5, the full variable domain reads DAMVIQNPRYQVTQFGKPVTLSCSQTLNHNVMYWYQQKSSQAPKLLFHYYDKDFNNEADTPDNFQSRRPNTSFCFLDIRSPGLGDTAMYLCATSGTGLGGNQPQHFGDGTRLSIL.

This sequence joins TRBV7-9 and TRBJ1-4; D is perhaps TRBD1 (5 bases). This CDR3 region has 14 residues. Germline CDR1 reads SEHNR; CDR2 reads FQNEAQ (reference sequence). V was clipped by 1 base and J by 6 bases, with 9 bases between them. The CDR3 reads CASSLVRDDEKLFF. CDR3 in DNA: TGTGCCAGCAGCTTAGTCAGGGATGATGAAAAACTGTTTTTT.

A few counts support this clonotype. This chain connects TRBV4-1 to TRBJ1-4; D is undetermined. Trimming cost V 3 bases and J 8 bases, with 10 bases left between them. From germline, CDR1 is MGHRA and CDR2 YSYEKL. The CDR3 contains 13 residues. CDR3 nucleotide sequence: TGCGCCAGCAGCCAGGCTCGCTGGGAAAAACTGTTTTTT. Its protein product is CASSQARWEKLFF.

The rearrangement joins TRBV20-1 to TRBJ1-5; 7 bases agree with TRBD1. The CDR3 consists of 13 residues. Looked up from germline, CDR1 is DFQATT and CDR2 is SNEGSKA (reference sequence). J gave up 7 bases and V 4 bases, and 7 bases lay outside the gene matches. This CDR3 reads CSATPGGAQPQHF. CDR3 nucleotide sequence: TGCAGTGCTACGCCAGGGGGTGCCCAGCCCCAGCATTTT.

Notes on this clonotype: This sequence may be a read error, since a much larger clone differs from it by one base. This chain joins TRBV28 and TRBJ2-7; D is unresolved. This CDR3 has 10 amino acids. Trimming left V 6 bases short and J 1 base short, with 1 base between. Germline values: CDR1 MDHEN, CDR2 SYDVKM. Here the CDR3 reads CASRSYEQYF. CDR3 nucleotides: TGTGCCAGCAGGTCCTACGAGCAGTACTTC.

This clonotype was seen only a few times. The rearrangement links TRBV12-3 or TRBV12-4 to TRBJ1-2, with 8 bases identical to TRBD1. CDR3 length: 14 residues. V dropped 3 bases and J dropped 4; count of bases not matched to a gene: 4. The CDR3 here is CASSLQGARYGYTF. The CDR3 DNA reads TGTGCCAGCAGTTTGCAGGGGGCGCGCTATGGCTACACCTTC.

The V gene is TRBV20-1, the J gene TRBJ2-3; 11 positions match TRBD1. This CDR3 spans 15 amino acids. V gave up 0 bases and J gave up 7 bases; unmatched junction bases: 6. The germline V gene has CDR1 DFQATT and CDR2 SNEGSKA (reference sequence). The CDR3 is CSARDWTGGINTQYF. CDR3 in DNA: TGCAGTGCTAGAGATTGGACAGGGGGCATCAATACGCAGTATTTT.

The chain recombines TRBV9 with TRBJ2-3, with D hard to call. This CDR3 is built from 15 residues. Germline values: CDR1 SGDLS, CDR2 YYNGEE. The V end lost 0 bases, the J end lost 6 bases, and 14 bases lay between the germline ends. In nucleotides, the CDR3 is TGTGCCAGCAGCGTAGTAGGGAATCGGGCGGATACGCAGTATTTT. Translation gives CASSVVGNRADTQYF.

The CDR3 nucleotides are TGCGCCAGCAGCATAGACGGACAGTTTAGCACCGGGGAGCTGTTTTTT. This codes for CASSIDGQFSTGELFF. The chain employs TRBV5-1 and TRBJ2-2; maybe TRBD1 (6 bases). CDR1 and CDR2 (germline): SGHRS, YFSETQ. This CDR3 comprises 16 residues. With 4 bases removed from V and 4 bases from J, the gap between germline ends came to 17 bases.

The genes are TRBV20-1 and TRBJ1-5, with D maybe TRBD1 (6 bases). The CDR3 loop spans 13 amino acids. Trimming stripped 7 bases from V and 7 bases from J, with 17 bases between. Germline V gene lookup returns CDR1 DFQATT and CDR2 SNEGSKA (reference sequence). The CDR3 region is CSVSLQGRQPQHF. In nucleotides, the CDR3 is TGCAGTGTGAGTTTACAGGGCCGCCAGCCCCAGCATTTT.

CDR3 in amino acids: CASSAQRSNNEQFF. CDR3 DNA: TGTGCCAGCAGCGCTCAACGGTCTAACAATGAGCAGTTCTTC. This rearrangement joins TRBV7-2 to TRBJ2-1; no clear D gene. The V gene's germline CDR1 is SGHTA and CDR2 FQGNSA. With 5 bases removed from V and 5 bases from J, the gap between germline ends came to 13 bases. CDR3 length equals 14 residues.